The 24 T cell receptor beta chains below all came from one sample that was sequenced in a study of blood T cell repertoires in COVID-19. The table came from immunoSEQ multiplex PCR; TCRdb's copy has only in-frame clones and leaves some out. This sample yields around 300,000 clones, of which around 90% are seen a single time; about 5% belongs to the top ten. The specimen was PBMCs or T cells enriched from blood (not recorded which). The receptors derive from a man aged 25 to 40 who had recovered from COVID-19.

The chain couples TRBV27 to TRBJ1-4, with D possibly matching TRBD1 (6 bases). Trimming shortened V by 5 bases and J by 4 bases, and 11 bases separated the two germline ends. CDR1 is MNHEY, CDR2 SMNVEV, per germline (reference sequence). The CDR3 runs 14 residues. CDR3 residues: CASSQQGINEKLFF. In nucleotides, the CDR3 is TGTGCCAGCAGTCAACAGGGTATTAATGAAAAACTGTTTTTT.

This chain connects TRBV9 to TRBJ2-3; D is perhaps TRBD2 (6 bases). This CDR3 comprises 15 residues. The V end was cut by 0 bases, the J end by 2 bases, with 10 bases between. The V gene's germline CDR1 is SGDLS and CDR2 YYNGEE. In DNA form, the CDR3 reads TGTGCCAGCAGCGTAGCTGGGGGGTACACAGATACGCAGTATTTT. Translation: CASSVAGGYTDTQYF.

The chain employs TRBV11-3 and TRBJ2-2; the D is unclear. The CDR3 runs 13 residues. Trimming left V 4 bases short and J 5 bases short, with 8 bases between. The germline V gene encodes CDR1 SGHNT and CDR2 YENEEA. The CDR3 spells CASSSTVTGELFF. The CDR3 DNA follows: TGTGCCAGCAGCTCTACAGTTACCGGGGAGCTGTTTTTT. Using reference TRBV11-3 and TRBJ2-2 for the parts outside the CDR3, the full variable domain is EAGVVQSPRYKIIEKKQPVAFWCNPISGHNTLYWYLQNLGQGPELLIRYENEEAVDDSQLPKDRFSAERLKGVDSTLKIQPAELGDSAVYLCASSSTVTGELFFGEGSRLTVL.

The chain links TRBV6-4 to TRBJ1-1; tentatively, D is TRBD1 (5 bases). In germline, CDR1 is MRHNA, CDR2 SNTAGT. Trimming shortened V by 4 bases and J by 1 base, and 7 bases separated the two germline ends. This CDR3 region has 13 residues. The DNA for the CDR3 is TGTGCCAGCAGTGCCACAGGGAACACTGAAGCTTTCTTT. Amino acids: CASSATGNTEAFF.

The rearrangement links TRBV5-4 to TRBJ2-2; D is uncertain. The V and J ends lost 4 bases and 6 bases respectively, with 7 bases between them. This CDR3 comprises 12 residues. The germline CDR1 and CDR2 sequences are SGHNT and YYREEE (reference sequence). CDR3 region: CASSPLSGELFF. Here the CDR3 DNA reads TGTGCCAGCAGCCCTCTGTCCGGGGAGCTGTTTTTT.

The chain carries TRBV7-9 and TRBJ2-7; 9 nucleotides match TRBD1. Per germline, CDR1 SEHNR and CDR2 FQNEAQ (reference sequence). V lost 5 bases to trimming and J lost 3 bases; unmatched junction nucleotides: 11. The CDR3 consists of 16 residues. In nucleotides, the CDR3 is TGTGCCAGCAGCGCCCGGGACAGGGAATATTTCTACGAGCAGTACTTC. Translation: CASSARDREYFYEQYF.

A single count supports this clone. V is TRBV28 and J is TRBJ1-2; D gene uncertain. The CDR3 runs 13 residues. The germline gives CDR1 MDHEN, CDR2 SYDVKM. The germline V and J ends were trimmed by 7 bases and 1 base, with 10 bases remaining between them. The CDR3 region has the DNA TGTGCCAGCACTACGGCGGTTAACTATGGCTACACCTTC. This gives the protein CASTTAVNYGYTF.

The CDR3 DNA is TGCGCCAGCAGCCGGGACAACTCCTACAATGAGCAGTTCTTC. The encoded protein is CASSRDNSYNEQFF. V usage is TRBV4-1 and J usage is TRBJ2-1; possible D gene TRBD1, 6 bases. Trimming pared 4 bases from V and 0 bases from J, leaving 7 bases between. Germline CDR1 MGHRA, CDR2 YSYEKL. This CDR3 region has 14 residues.

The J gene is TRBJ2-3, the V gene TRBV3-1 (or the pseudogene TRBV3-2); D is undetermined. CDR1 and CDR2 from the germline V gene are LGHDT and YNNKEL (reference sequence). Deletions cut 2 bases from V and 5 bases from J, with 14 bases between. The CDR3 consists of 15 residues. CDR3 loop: CASSQRNSLRDTQYF. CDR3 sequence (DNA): TGTGCCAGCAGCCAAAGGAACAGCTTGAGAGATACGCAGTATTTT.

DNA of the CDR3: TGTGCCAGCCAACCAGTGGGCCCCGTAGCGGATGAGCAGTTCTTC. This translates into CASQPVGPVADEQFF. The J gene is TRBJ2-1, the V gene TRBV18; D might be TRBD2 (6 bases). Germline V CDR1 and CDR2: KGHSH, LQKENI. The V end lost 8 bases, the J end lost 8 bases, and 22 bases lay between the germline ends. CDR3 size: 15 residues.

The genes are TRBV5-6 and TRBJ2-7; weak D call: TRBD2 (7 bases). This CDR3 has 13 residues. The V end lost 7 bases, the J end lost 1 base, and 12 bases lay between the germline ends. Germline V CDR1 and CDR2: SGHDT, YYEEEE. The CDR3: CASSAGQSYEQYF. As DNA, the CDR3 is TGTGCCAGCTCAGCGGGACAATCCTACGAGCAGTACTTC.

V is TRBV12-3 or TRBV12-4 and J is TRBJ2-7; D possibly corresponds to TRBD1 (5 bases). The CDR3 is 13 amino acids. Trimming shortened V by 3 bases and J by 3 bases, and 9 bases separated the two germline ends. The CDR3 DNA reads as TGTGCCAGCAGTTTCAGGGTAGGCTACGAGCAGTACTTC. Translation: CASSFRVGYEQYF.

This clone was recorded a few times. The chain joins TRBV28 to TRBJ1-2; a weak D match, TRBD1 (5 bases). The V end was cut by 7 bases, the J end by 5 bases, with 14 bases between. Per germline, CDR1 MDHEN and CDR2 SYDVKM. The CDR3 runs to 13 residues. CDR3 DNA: TGTGCCAGCACGGAGGGGCGTCGGTATGGCTACACCTTC. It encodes CASTEGRRYGYTF.

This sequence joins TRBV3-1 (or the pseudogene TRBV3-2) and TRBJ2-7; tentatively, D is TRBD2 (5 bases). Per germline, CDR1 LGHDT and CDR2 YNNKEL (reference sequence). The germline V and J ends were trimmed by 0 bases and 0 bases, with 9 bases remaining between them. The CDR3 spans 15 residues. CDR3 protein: CASSQDFGISYEQYF. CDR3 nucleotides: TGTGCCAGCAGCCAAGATTTCGGGATCTCCTACGAGCAGTACTTC.

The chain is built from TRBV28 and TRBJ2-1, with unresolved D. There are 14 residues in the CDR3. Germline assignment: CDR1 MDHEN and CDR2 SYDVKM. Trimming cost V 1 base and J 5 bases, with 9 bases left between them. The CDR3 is CASSLLTGNNEQFF. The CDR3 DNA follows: TGTGCCAGCAGTTTATTGACTGGTAACAATGAGCAGTTCTTC.

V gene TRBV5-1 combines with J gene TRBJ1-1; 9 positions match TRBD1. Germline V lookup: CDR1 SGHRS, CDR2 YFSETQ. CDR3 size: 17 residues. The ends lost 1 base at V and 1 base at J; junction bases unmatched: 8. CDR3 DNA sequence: TGCGCCAGCAGCTTGCAAGGACAGGGGTCGGGGAACACTGAAGCTTTCTTT. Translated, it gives CASSLQGQGSGNTEAFF.

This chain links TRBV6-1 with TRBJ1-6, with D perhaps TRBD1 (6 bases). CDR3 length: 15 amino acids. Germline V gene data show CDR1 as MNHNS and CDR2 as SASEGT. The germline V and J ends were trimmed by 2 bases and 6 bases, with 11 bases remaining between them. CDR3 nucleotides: TGTGCCAGCAGTGAAATCAGGGGCCGTAATTCACCCCTCCACTTT. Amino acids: CASSEIRGRNSPLHF.

The CDR3 sequence is CASSSPSGQETQYF. CDR3 DNA sequence: TGTGCCAGCAGCTCACCTAGCGGCCAAGAGACCCAGTACTTC. The chain combines TRBV9 with TRBJ2-5, with 7 bases that match TRBD2. Germline CDR1 and CDR2: SGDLS and YYNGEE. The CDR3 is 14 amino acids. V dropped 4 bases and J dropped 1; count of bases not matched to a gene: 4.

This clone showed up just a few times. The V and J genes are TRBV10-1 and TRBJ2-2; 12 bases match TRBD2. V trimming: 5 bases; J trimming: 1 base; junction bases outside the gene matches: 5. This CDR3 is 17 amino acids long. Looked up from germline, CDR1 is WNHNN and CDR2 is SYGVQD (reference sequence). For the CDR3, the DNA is TGCGCCAGCAGTATGACTAGCGGGGGAGTGAACACCGGGGAGCTGTTTTTT. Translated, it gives CASSMTSGGVNTGELFF.

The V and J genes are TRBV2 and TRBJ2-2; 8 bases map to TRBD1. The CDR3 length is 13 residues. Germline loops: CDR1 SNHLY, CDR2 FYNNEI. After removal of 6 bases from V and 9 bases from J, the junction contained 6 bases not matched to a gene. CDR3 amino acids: CASRLDRERELFF. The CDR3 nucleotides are TGTGCCAGCAGGCTGGACAGGGAAAGGGAGCTGTTTTTT.

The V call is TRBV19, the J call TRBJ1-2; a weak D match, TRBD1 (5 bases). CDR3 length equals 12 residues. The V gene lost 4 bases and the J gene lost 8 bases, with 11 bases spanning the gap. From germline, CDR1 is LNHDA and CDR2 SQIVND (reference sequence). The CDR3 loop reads CASSTGFKGYTF. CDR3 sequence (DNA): TGTGCCAGTAGTACAGGGTTTAAAGGCTACACCTTC.

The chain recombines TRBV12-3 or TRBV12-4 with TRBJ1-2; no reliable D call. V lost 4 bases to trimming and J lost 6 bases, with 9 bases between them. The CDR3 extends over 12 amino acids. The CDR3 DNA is TGTGCCAGCAGTTCCAGGAGGCATGGCTACACCTTC. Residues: CASSSRRHGYTF.

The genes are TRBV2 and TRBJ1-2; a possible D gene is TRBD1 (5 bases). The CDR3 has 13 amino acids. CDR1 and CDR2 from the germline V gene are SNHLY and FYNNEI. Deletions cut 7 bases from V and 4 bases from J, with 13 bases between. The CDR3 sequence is CASIDRGTYGYTF. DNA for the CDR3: TGTGCCAGCATTGATAGGGGAACCTATGGCTACACCTTC.

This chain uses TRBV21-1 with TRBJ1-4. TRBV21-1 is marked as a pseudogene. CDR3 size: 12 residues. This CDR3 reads CASSKVVEKLFF. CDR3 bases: TGTGCCAGCAGCAAAGTCGTTGAAAAACTGTTTTTT.